The clone carrying this TCR beta chain occurred once. V lost 2 bases to trimming and J lost 0 bases; unmatched junction nucleotides: 4. The length of the CDR3 is 15 residues. CDR1 SGHRS and CDR2 YFSETQ come from the germline V gene. Assay: immunoSEQ multiplex PCR; the TCRdb copy retains only in-frame clones and omits some. Of approximately 60,000 clones in the sample, roughly 88% were seen once. The sample originates from a study of T cell changes during pregnancy in multiple sclerosis. The source of this sequence is a female donor with multiple sclerosis, enrolled in a pregnancy study. The source material was peripheral blood, sampled in the second trimester of pregnancy. The chain is built from TRBV5-1 and TRBJ2-7, with 8 positions matching TRBD2. CDR3 DNA: TGCGCCAGCAGCTTTGACGGGGGGGGCTCCTACGAGCAGTACTTC. It translates to CASSFDGGGSYEQYF.